The 23 T cell receptor beta chains presented below share a single source sample, sequenced in a study of blood T cell repertoires in COVID-19. Here immunoSEQ multiplex PCR was the method, and the copy in TCRdb shows in-frame clones only, minus some. The data contain about 160,000 clones, roughly 88% of them singletons. Sequenced sample: peripheral blood. The receptors here all came from a woman over 75 with active or convalescent COVID-19.

This sequence joins TRBV6-5 and TRBJ1-2; 7 nucleotides agree with TRBD1. The CDR3 loop spans 16 amino acids. The V gene's germline CDR1 is MNHEY and CDR2 SVGAGI. V shed 4 bases, J shed 4 bases, and the junction held 12 bases outside the gene matches. CDR3 nucleotide sequence: TGTGCCAGCAGTTCCCGGACTACAGGGGCGACCTATGGCTACACCTTC. Its protein is CASSSRTTGATYGYTF.

The chain uses TRBV7-3 and TRBJ1-2; no clear D. This CDR3 contains 14 residues. V lost 5 bases and J 3 bases, leaving 13 bases between the germline ends. Germline V gene lookup returns CDR1 SGHTA and CDR2 FQGTGA. This CDR3 reads CASSPGGYDYGYTF. CDR3 in DNA: TGTGCCAGCAGCCCAGGAGGGTATGACTATGGCTACACCTTC.

J is TRBJ1-2 and V is TRBV19; TRBD1 agrees at 8 bases. Germline trimming cut 4 bases from V and 2 bases from J; bases unmatched to any gene: 3. Germline-derived CDR1 and CDR2 are LNHDA and SQIVND (reference sequence). There are 14 residues in the CDR3. CDR3 coding DNA: TGTGCCAGTAGTAACTCAGGGGGCAACTATGGCTACACCTTC. Its protein product is CASSNSGGNYGYTF. Drawing the rest from reference TRBV19 and TRBJ1-2, the complete variable domain is DGGITQSPKYLFRKEGQNVTLSCEQNLNHDAMYWYRQDPGQGLRLIYYSQIVNDFQKGDIAEGYSVSREKKESFPLTVTSAQKNPTAFYLCASSNSGGNYGYTFGSGTRLTVV.

The rearrangement links TRBV9 to TRBJ2-5; D is possibly TRBD1 (6 bases). The V end was cut by 3 bases, the J end by 1 base, with 10 bases between. Germline V CDR1 and CDR2: SGDLS, YYNGEE. The CDR3 length is 14 residues. Here the CDR3 reads CASSGGTSQETQYF. CDR3 sequence (DNA): TGTGCCAGCAGCGGGGGGACAAGCCAAGAGACCCAGTACTTC.

The V gene is TRBV19, the J gene TRBJ2-7; possibly TRBD2 for D (6 bases). V lost 5 bases and J lost 4, with 18 bases in between. The CDR3 totals 15 residues. Germline CDR1 and CDR2: LNHDA and SQIVND (reference sequence). The CDR3 protein is CASSLMGLGGYEQYF. Here the CDR3 DNA reads TGTGCCAGTAGTCTAATGGGACTTGGAGGTTACGAGCAGTACTTC.

In DNA, the CDR3 is TGCGCCAGCAGCCCGGGGACAGGGGGGCAGGATGAAAAACTGTTTTTT. Its translation is CASSPGTGGQDEKLFF. The chain uses TRBV4-3 and TRBJ1-4; TRBD1 matches at 11 bases. CDR3 length: 16 amino acids. CDR1 and CDR2 (germline): LGHNA, YSLEER. Losses at the gene ends were 4 bases for V and 6 bases for J; bases not matched to a gene: 7.

The chain couples TRBV18 to TRBJ1-3; perhaps TRBD1 as D (6 bases). The germline gives CDR1 KGHSH, CDR2 LQKENI. Trimming removed 2 bases at V and 2 bases at J, with 13 bases between. The CDR3 runs to 16 residues. The CDR3 reads CASSPGGMSAGNTIYF. In nucleotides, the CDR3 is TGTGCCAGCTCACCAGGGGGCATGTCTGCTGGAAACACCATATATTTT.

The rearrangement uses TRBV23-1 and TRBJ2-2; D is undetermined. TRBV23-1 is marked as an open reading frame, function uncertain. The CDR3 covers 11 residues. Deletions cut 7 bases from V and 7 bases from J, with 7 bases between. The CDR3: CASTLNGELFF. The CDR3 DNA reads TGCGCCAGCACACTAAACGGGGAGCTGTTTTTT.

The chain recombines TRBV11-2 with TRBJ1-1; 7 bases are a match to TRBD1. CDR1 and CDR2 from the germline V gene are SGHAT and FQNNGV. V lost 1 base to trimming and J lost 5 bases; unmatched junction nucleotides: 7. This CDR3 is built from 15 residues. CDR3 DNA sequence: TGTGCCAGCAGCTTAGCGCCCCAGGGGGGTACTGAAGCTTTCTTT. Translation: CASSLAPQGGTEAFF.

The V call is TRBV14, the J call TRBJ2-3; 7 bases agree with TRBD1. V lost 6 bases, J lost 5 bases, and 11 bases stayed unmatched. Per the germline V gene, CDR1 is SGHDN and CDR2 is FVKESK. The CDR3 totals 15 residues. The CDR3 nucleotides are TGTGCCAGCAGTCCTCTCAGTCGGGACAGAGATACGCAGTATTTT. Amino acid sequence: CASSPLSRDRDTQYF. Using reference TRBV14 and TRBJ2-3 for the parts outside the CDR3, the full variable domain is EAGVTQFPSHSVIEKGQTVTLRCDPISGHDNLYWYRRVMGKEIKFLLHFVKESKQDESGMPNNRFLAERTGGTYSTLKVQPAELEDSGVYFCASSPLSRDRDTQYFGPGTRLTVL.

This clone was observed once. The J gene is TRBJ1-2, the V gene TRBV5-6; D unresolved. The length of the CDR3 is 16 residues. V dropped 0 bases and J dropped 1 base, with 13 bases sitting between them. The germline gives CDR1 SGHDT, CDR2 YYEEEE. In nucleotides, the CDR3 is TGTGCCAGCAGCTTGGGAGGAGGCCGACTTAACTATGGCTACACCTTC. Its translation is CASSLGGGRLNYGYTF.

The chain is built from TRBV19 and TRBJ1-2; 8 bases agree with TRBD1. Germline assignment: CDR1 LNHDA and CDR2 SQIVND (reference sequence). This CDR3 region has 14 residues. With 4 bases clipped from V and 4 bases from J, the junction kept 5 bases outside the gene matches. CDR3 bases: TGTGCCAGTAGTAACCAGGGGGCCGGCTATGGCTACACCTTC. Translating gives CASSNQGAGYGYTF.

The V gene is TRBV6-5, the J gene TRBJ1-4; D unresolved. The V gene's germline CDR1 is MNHEY and CDR2 SVGAGI. There are 16 residues in the CDR3. With 4 bases removed from V and 7 bases from J, the gap between germline ends came to 19 bases. The CDR3 DNA is TGTGCCAGCAGTTGGACCACGGAGGGATTTCGTGAAAAACTGTTTTTT. It encodes CASSWTTEGFREKLFF.

This chain connects TRBV7-2 to TRBJ2-2, with TRBD1 matching over 9 bases. Per the germline V gene, CDR1 is SGHTA and CDR2 is FQGNSA. The CDR3 consists of 17 residues. V lost 3 bases to trimming and J lost 4 bases; unmatched junction nucleotides: 9. CDR3 region: CASSLLSGTGITGELFF. The CDR3 DNA is TGTGCCAGCAGCTTGTTATCCGGGACAGGGATCACCGGGGAGCTGTTTTTT.

This clone was found once. The chain carries TRBV29-1 and TRBJ1-2; D might be TRBD1 (5 bases). This CDR3 has 14 residues. The V end was cut by 0 bases, the J end by 8 bases, with 16 bases between. The germline gives CDR1 SQVTM, CDR2 ANQGSEA. The CDR3 spells CSVEDPREAGGYTF. The CDR3 DNA reads as TGCAGCGTTGAAGATCCCAGGGAAGCGGGCGGCTACACCTTC.

The chain couples TRBV5-1 to TRBJ1-4; 7 nucleotides line up with TRBD1. V lost 0 bases to trimming and J lost 5 bases; unmatched junction nucleotides: 10. CDR3 length: 17 residues. Germline values: CDR1 SGHRS, CDR2 YFSETQ. The CDR3 is CASSLEPLTGWNEKLFF. DNA for the CDR3: TGCGCCAGCAGCTTGGAACCGTTGACAGGGTGGAATGAAAAACTGTTTTTT. Using reference TRBV5-1 and TRBJ1-4 for the parts outside the CDR3, the full variable domain is KAGVTQTPRYLIKTRGQQVTLSCSPISGHRSVSWYQQTPGQGLQFLFEYFSETQRNKGNFPGRFSGRQFSNSRSEMNVSTLELGDSALYLCASSLEPLTGWNEKLFFGSGTQLSVL.

The chain couples TRBV28 to TRBJ1-5; TRBD1 is a possible D gene (5 bases). This CDR3 comprises 16 residues. V was trimmed by 7 bases and J by 0 bases, leaving 16 bases between them. CDR1 is MDHEN and CDR2 is SYDVKM in the germline V gene. CDR3 DNA sequence: TGTGCCAGCACAAAGAGGGACTTTTATAGCAATCAGCCCCAGCATTTT. It translates to CASTKRDFYSNQPQHF.

The chain carries TRBV4-3 and TRBJ1-5; tentative D call: TRBD1 (6 bases). V was pared by 3 bases and J by 6 bases, with 9 bases between. The length of the CDR3 is 13 residues. Germline assignment: CDR1 LGHNA and CDR2 YSLEER. The CDR3, as DNA: TGCGCCAGCAGCCAGGACAGCTTTCAGCCCCAGCATTTT. Protein product: CASSQDSFQPQHF.

The V call is TRBV5-6, the J call TRBJ1-4; 8 bases map to TRBD1. V lost 5 bases and J lost 7; bases outside the gene matches: 7. CDR1 is SGHDT, CDR2 YYEEEE, per germline. This CDR3 is 14 amino acids long. CDR3 amino acids: CASSPGGESEKLFF. CDR3 sequence (DNA): TGTGCCAGCAGTCCAGGGGGCGAGAGTGAAAAACTGTTTTTT.

The J gene is TRBJ1-1, the V gene TRBV9; no definite D call. The CDR3 extends over 14 amino acids. Trimming removed 0 bases from V and 2 bases from J, with 8 bases in between. From germline, CDR1 is SGDLS and CDR2 YYNGEE. The CDR3 coding sequence is TGTGCCAGCAGCGTAGCTTTAGAAAACACTGAAGCTTTCTTT. It encodes CASSVALENTEAFF.

The rearrangement links TRBV6-2 or TRBV6-3 to TRBJ2-3; 14 bases are shared with TRBD2. The CDR3 contains 20 residues. Trimming took 4 bases from V and 6 from J; bases not matched to a gene: 18. The germline CDR1 and CDR2 sequences are MNHEY and SVGEGT. CDR3 sequence: CASSSLRTSGGSLDPDTQYF. The CDR3 region has the DNA TGTGCCAGCAGTTCCCTCCGGACTAGCGGGGGGTCCCTCGACCCGGATACGCAGTATTTT.

The chain uses TRBV10-3 and TRBJ1-2; D not resolved. The CDR3 length is 12 residues. CDR1 and CDR2 (germline): ENHRY, SYGVKD. V lost 4 bases to trimming and J lost 7 bases, with 10 bases between them. CDR3 in DNA: TGTGCCATCAGTGTACTGGTTGGTGGCTACACCTTC. Protein product: CAISVLVGGYTF.

The rearrangement links TRBV4-1 to TRBJ1-1, with TRBD1 as a possible D gene (5 bases). There are 14 residues in the CDR3. Germline CDR1 and CDR2: MGHRA and YSYEKL. Deletions cut 3 bases from V and 3 bases from J, with 11 bases between. The CDR3 bases are TGCGCCAGCAGCCAGGGCAGGGAATACACTGAAGCTTTCTTT. It specifies CASSQGREYTEAFF.